Listed below are T cell receptor beta chains from one sample, sequenced in a study of blood T cell repertoires in COVID-19. Libraries were prepared by immunoSEQ multiplex PCR; TCRdb keeps only in-frame clonotypes and omits some of them. Here the sample spans 300,000 to 400,000 clones, 85% to 90% being singletons. The source material was peripheral blood. The source is a woman aged 30 to 39 with COVID-19, enrolled during active disease. Each CDR3 is given with its conserved first and last residue. Each record gives: J gene, V gene, clone size, CDR3 length, CDR3 protein. Not all rows give a size; the values are once, few, many and, for expanded clones, a class.

j_gene: TRBJ1-1
v_gene: TRBV5-6
abundance: -
len: 17
CDR3aa: CASSWDWTGGMNTEAFF

j_gene: TRBJ1-2
v_gene: TRBV9
abundance: -
len: 18
CDR3aa: CASSPVPGNRGVNYGYTF

j_gene: TRBJ1-5
v_gene: TRBV27
abundance: -
len: 13
CDR3aa: CASSLQGGQPQHF

j_gene: TRBJ1-1
v_gene: TRBV6-4
abundance: -
len: 14
CDR3aa: CASSAGVADTEAFF

j_gene: TRBJ2-3
v_gene: TRBV27
abundance: -
len: 20
CDR3aa: CASSSINHSGTSGRAVTQYF

j_gene: TRBJ1-1
v_gene: TRBV5-1
abundance: -
len: 16
CDR3aa: CASSLLPRETLGEAFF

j_gene: TRBJ1-2
v_gene: TRBV3-1/TRBV3-2
abundance: -
len: 13
CDR3aa: CASRLGGRDGYTF

j_gene: TRBJ2-5
v_gene: TRBV30
abundance: -
len: 12
CDR3aa: CAWSSSGETQYF

j_gene: TRBJ2-7
v_gene: TRBV13
abundance: -
len: 13
CDR3aa: CASSLDRSYEQYF

j_gene: TRBJ2-7
v_gene: TRBV10-3
abundance: -
len: 13
CDR3aa: CAIKDPGQDEQYF

j_gene: TRBJ1-1
v_gene: TRBV27
abundance: -
len: 12
CDR3aa: CASRRGGTEAFF

j_gene: TRBJ2-2
v_gene: TRBV6-5
abundance: -
len: 14
CDR3aa: CASRPVTGSGELFF

j_gene: TRBJ1-2
v_gene: TRBV7-8
abundance: -
len: 17
CDR3aa: CASSTRMRGGENYGYTF

j_gene: TRBJ2-5
v_gene: TRBV4-1
abundance: -
len: 17
CDR3aa: CASSQGTIGRAQETQYF

j_gene: TRBJ1-6
v_gene: TRBV29-1
abundance: -
len: 13
CDR3aa: CSARQGGNSPLHF

j_gene: TRBJ2-1
v_gene: TRBV30
abundance: -
len: 13
CDR3aa: CACRQGSYNEQFF

j_gene: TRBJ1-1
v_gene: TRBV27
abundance: once
len: 14
CDR3aa: CASRLQGTNTEAFF

j_gene: TRBJ1-4
v_gene: TRBV5-1
abundance: -
len: 15
CDR3aa: CASSLAGTTNEKLFF

j_gene: TRBJ2-7
v_gene: TRBV7-9
abundance: -
len: 14
CDR3aa: CASSLIRDSHEQYF

j_gene: TRBJ1-1
v_gene: TRBV6-5
abundance: -
len: 14
CDR3aa: CASRSGAISTEAFF

j_gene: TRBJ1-1
v_gene: TRBV11-2
abundance: -
len: 14
CDR3aa: CASSLGQGNTEAFF

j_gene: TRBJ2-5
v_gene: TRBV5-1
abundance: -
len: 15
CDR3aa: CASKRDRAGGETQYF

j_gene: TRBJ1-1
v_gene: TRBV10-2
abundance: once
len: 15
CDR3aa: CASSDRGRVNTEAFF

j_gene: TRBJ2-2
v_gene: TRBV9
abundance: -
len: 15
CDR3aa: CASSVTGQGAGELFF

j_gene: TRBJ2-3
v_gene: TRBV27
abundance: once
len: 17
CDR3aa: CASSLSSAGGRTDTQYF

j_gene: TRBJ2-6
v_gene: TRBV19
abundance: -
len: 20
CDR3aa: CASSMGLRRGGSSGANVLTF

j_gene: TRBJ1-2
v_gene: TRBV11-2
abundance: -
len: 14
CDR3aa: CASSFDRENYGYTF

j_gene: TRBJ1-3
v_gene: TRBV18
abundance: once
len: 16
CDR3aa: CASSPSGTGLGNTIYF

j_gene: TRBJ1-6
v_gene: TRBV15
abundance: -
len: 13
CDR3aa: CATSRDDNSPLHF

j_gene: TRBJ1-1
v_gene: TRBV19
abundance: -
len: 16
CDR3aa: CASSIEGQGAGTEAFF

j_gene: TRBJ1-1
v_gene: TRBV6-5
abundance: once
len: 14
CDR3aa: CASRRDRGGTEAFF

j_gene: TRBJ1-5
v_gene: TRBV15
abundance: -
len: 18
CDR3aa: CATSRDTGWDQSGEPQHF

j_gene: TRBJ2-1
v_gene: TRBV29-1
abundance: -
len: 15
CDR3aa: CSAGPGTSGYNEQFF

j_gene: TRBJ2-5
v_gene: TRBV4-1
abundance: once
len: 16
CDR3aa: CASSQATRGGQETQYF

j_gene: TRBJ2-7
v_gene: TRBV9
abundance: -
len: 15
CDR3aa: CASSAGGAPLREQYF

j_gene: TRBJ1-2
v_gene: TRBV6-1
abundance: -
len: 13
CDR3aa: CASSDSRGYGYTF

j_gene: TRBJ1-2
v_gene: TRBV18
abundance: -
len: 13
CDR3aa: CASSLTGGSGYTF

j_gene: TRBJ2-1
v_gene: TRBV7-8
abundance: -
len: 14
CDR3aa: CASSLLAERPEQFF

j_gene: TRBJ1-2
v_gene: TRBV5-6
abundance: -
len: 14
CDR3aa: CASSLARTNWGYTF

j_gene: TRBJ1-4
v_gene: TRBV20-1
abundance: -
len: 10
CDR3aa: CSPQGSELFF

j_gene: TRBJ2-7
v_gene: TRBV5-4
abundance: -
len: 15
CDR3aa: CASSQGGQGAYEQYF

j_gene: TRBJ2-1
v_gene: TRBV11-2
abundance: -
len: 11
CDR3aa: CATSSGTSQFF

j_gene: TRBJ2-2
v_gene: TRBV13
abundance: -
len: 18
CDR3aa: CASSPLREGLANTGELFF

j_gene: TRBJ2-2
v_gene: TRBV3-1/TRBV3-2
abundance: -
len: 16
CDR3aa: CASSLYGTGGSGELFF

j_gene: TRBJ1-1
v_gene: TRBV13
abundance: -
len: 14
CDR3aa: CASSLNQGSTEAFF

j_gene: TRBJ1-1
v_gene: TRBV28
abundance: -
len: 15
CDR3aa: CASSWDRGVGTEAFF

j_gene: TRBJ1-2
v_gene: TRBV5-5
abundance: -
len: 19
CDR3aa: CASSLAPQAGGLLDYGYTF

j_gene: TRBJ1-4
v_gene: TRBV2
abundance: -
len: 18
CDR3aa: CASSKGLFAVDTDEKLFF

j_gene: TRBJ2-7
v_gene: TRBV5-1
abundance: -
len: 17
CDR3aa: CASSGTGGMGLSYEQYF

j_gene: TRBJ1-2
v_gene: TRBV7-9
abundance: -
len: 17
CDR3aa: CASSLVYRTGDNYGYTF

j_gene: TRBJ1-1
v_gene: TRBV3-1/TRBV3-2
abundance: -
len: 15
CDR3aa: CASSHRGGENTEAFF

j_gene: TRBJ2-7
v_gene: TRBV27
abundance: -
len: 14
CDR3aa: CASSSGQGTYEQYF

j_gene: TRBJ2-2
v_gene: TRBV29-1
abundance: -
len: 15
CDR3aa: CSAGQETAYTGELFF

j_gene: TRBJ2-2
v_gene: TRBV19
abundance: -
len: 16
CDR3aa: CASSRGLAGKTGELFF

j_gene: TRBJ1-2
v_gene: TRBV30
abundance: -
len: 16
CDR3aa: CAEESNVEPRGYGYTF

j_gene: TRBJ1-1
v_gene: TRBV5-1
abundance: -
len: 15
CDR3aa: CASIEGGRINTEAFF

j_gene: TRBJ1-2
v_gene: TRBV3-1/TRBV3-2
abundance: -
len: 15
CDR3aa: CASSQGQGADYGYTF